This passage covers 30 T cell receptor beta chains from one sample sequenced in a study of CD8 T cells in Susac syndrome. With random hexamers, reverse transcription was performed on about 0.5 to 1 ug of RNA. TCRdb itself ran the immunoSEQ multiplex PCR reads through MiXCR, one entry per CDR3 protein. The data contain about 440,000 distinct CDR3 sequences, approximately 85% of them seen just once; the ten biggest clones take up about 0.12%. The specimen sequenced was CD8+ T cells from PBMCs. The receptors here all came from a human donor with multiple sclerosis.

Regarding this clonotype: The germline gene is not matched at one end of the junction; a read error may be the cause. The gene calls are TRBV18 and TRBJ2-3; TRBD2 agrees at 7 bases. The germline V gene encodes CDR1 KGHSH and CDR2 LQKENI. The CDR3 covers 15 residues. The CDR3 bases are TGTGCCAGTTCACCGGAGCGGGATCTCACAGATACGCAGTATTTT. This sequence encodes CASSPERDLTDTQYF. The full variable domain, rest sourced from reference TRBV18 and TRBJ2-3, is NAGVMQNPRHLVRRRGQEARLRCSPMKGHSHVYWYRQLPEEGLKFMVYLQKENIIDESGMPKERFSAEFPKEGPSILRIQQVVRGDSAAYFCASSPERDLTDTQYFGPGTRLTVL.

This rearrangement joins TRBV6-5 to TRBJ2-3, with D possibly being TRBD1 (6 bases). CDR1 MNHEY and CDR2 SVGAGI come from the germline V gene. V was trimmed by 4 bases and J by 3 bases, leaving 14 bases between them. The CDR3 runs 15 residues. DNA for the CDR3: TGTGCCAGCAGTTCGCAGGGGCTATGGACAGATACGCAGTATTTT. It is translated as CASSSQGLWTDTQYF.

The V call is TRBV12-3 or TRBV12-4, the J call TRBJ2-2, with D uncertain. The CDR3 has 14 residues. V was trimmed by 3 bases and J by 4 bases, leaving 9 bases between them. The DNA for the CDR3 is TGTGCCAGCAGTTTTGAACAGATCACCGGGGAGCTGTTTTTT. Residues: CASSFEQITGELFF.

The chain couples TRBV19 to TRBJ1-1; possible D gene TRBD1, 5 bases. CDR1 LNHDA and CDR2 SQIVND come from the germline V gene (reference sequence). V was trimmed by 4 bases and J by 5 bases, leaving 14 bases between them. The CDR3 extends over 14 amino acids. The CDR3 nucleotides read TGTGCCAGTAGTACTCAAGGGGTATGGACTGAAGCTTTCTTT. It codes for CASSTQGVWTEAFF.

The chain recombines TRBV5-1 with TRBJ2-5; weak D call: TRBD1 (5 bases). This CDR3 comprises 13 residues. V lost 7 bases and J lost 5, with 15 bases in between. Germline V gives CDR1 SGHRS, CDR2 YFSETQ. The CDR3 coding sequence is TGCGCCAGCGGTCCCCAGGGTGGTGAGACCCAGTACTTC. Translated, it gives CASGPQGGETQYF.

The chain is built from TRBV10-3 and TRBJ1-1, with D hard to call. The germline gives CDR1 ENHRY, CDR2 SYGVKD. The CDR3 totals 15 residues. Deletions cut 3 bases from V and 1 base from J, with 12 bases between. The CDR3 sequence is CAISDLGRPNTEAFF. The CDR3 region has the DNA TGTGCCATCAGTGACCTCGGGAGACCGAACACTGAAGCTTTCTTT.

The chain couples TRBV11-2 to TRBJ1-2, with D perhaps matching TRBD1 (5 bases). Germline-derived CDR1 and CDR2 are SGHAT and FQNNGV. Trimming removed 5 bases at V and 6 bases at J, with 19 bases between. CDR3 length: 15 amino acids. CDR3 sequence (DNA): TGTGCCAGCAGCCCATTAAAGGGGCCAGGGAATGGCTACACCTTC. Protein: CASSPLKGPGNGYTF.

V is TRBV7-9 and J is TRBJ1-5; a weak D match, TRBD1 (5 bases). Germline V gene lookup returns CDR1 SEHNR and CDR2 FQNEAQ (reference sequence). This CDR3 has 18 amino acids. V was cut by 3 bases and J by 0 bases, with 18 bases left in between. The CDR3 reads CASSFSPGQEHSNQPQHF. CDR3 bases: TGTGCCAGCAGCTTCTCCCCGGGGCAAGAGCATAGCAATCAGCCCCAGCATTTT.

V gene TRBV29-1 combines with J gene TRBJ1-2; 9 bases fit TRBD1. The CDR3 runs 15 residues. Germline-derived CDR1 and CDR2 are SQVTM and ANQGSEA. V shed 4 bases and J 6 bases; nucleotides not matched to a gene: 12. The CDR3 loop reads CSVAQWGQGGDGYTF. The CDR3 DNA reads as TGCAGCGTTGCGCAGTGGGGACAGGGAGGGGATGGCTACACCTTC.

The chain joins TRBV6-5 to TRBJ2-1; 9 bases align to TRBD2. Germline V gives CDR1 MNHEY, CDR2 SVGAGI. CDR3 size: 16 residues. V lost 0 bases and J lost 6; bases outside the gene matches: 6. CDR3 DNA: TGTGCCAGCAGTTACTCGGCGGGGGGGCAATTCAATGAGCAGTTCTTC. Protein product: CASSYSAGGQFNEQFF.

In nucleotides, the CDR3 is TGTGCCAGCAGCTTAGGTTGGCAGAGCATCTATGGCTACACCTTC. Translating gives CASSLGWQSIYGYTF. This chain uses TRBV13 with TRBJ1-2; D remains ambiguous. Trimming took off 0 bases at V and 4 bases at J, with 12 bases between the two ends. Germline assignment: CDR1 PRHDT and CDR2 FYEKMQ (reference sequence). CDR3 size: 15 residues.

The rearrangement uses TRBV19 and TRBJ1-5; D gene ambiguous. Germline-derived CDR1 and CDR2 are LNHDA and SQIVND (reference sequence). The CDR3 has 13 amino acids. The V end was cut by 4 bases, the J end by 4 bases, with 8 bases between. CDR3 residues: CASSSHINQPQHF. The CDR3 nucleotides read TGTGCCAGTAGTAGTCACATAAATCAGCCCCAGCATTTT.

The chain combines TRBV27 with TRBJ2-7, with D unclear. V shed 0 bases and J shed 3 bases, with 15 bases lying between them. Looked up from germline, CDR1 is MNHEY and CDR2 is SMNVEV (reference sequence). This CDR3 has 16 residues. CDR3 nucleotide sequence: TGTGCCAGCAGTTTATCCCACCCAGGCCTGTTCTACGAGCAGTACTTC. The encoded protein is CASSLSHPGLFYEQYF.

The rearrangement links TRBV2 to TRBJ2-1; the match to TRBD2 covers 12 bases. This CDR3 contains 14 residues. V lost 5 bases to trimming and J lost 8 bases; unmatched junction nucleotides: 4. CDR1 and CDR2 (germline): SNHLY, FYNNEI. The CDR3 DNA follows: TGTGCCAGCAGTTGGACTAGCGGGGACCATGAGCAGTTCTTC. Its translation: CASSWTSGDHEQFF.

The J gene is TRBJ2-7, the V gene TRBV28, with D perhaps matching TRBD2 (6 bases). The CDR3 contains 11 residues. V lost 7 bases and J 4 bases, leaving 8 bases between the germline ends. The V gene's germline CDR1 is MDHEN and CDR2 SYDVKM. The CDR3 coding sequence is TGTGCCAGCACCCTAGCGTACGAGCAGTACTTC. It specifies CASTLAYEQYF.

The gene calls are TRBV27 and TRBJ2-7; D possibly matches TRBD1 or TRBD2 (5 bases each). The CDR3 is 14 residues long. V dropped 0 bases and J dropped 6 bases, with 12 bases sitting between them. Germline assignment: CDR1 MNHEY and CDR2 SMNVEV (reference sequence). CDR3 residues: CASSLSLGVGEQYF. For the CDR3, the DNA is TGTGCCAGCAGTTTATCCTTGGGGGTCGGCGAGCAGTACTTC.

This clonotype was counted only a few times. J is TRBJ2-5 and V is TRBV5-4; possible D gene TRBD2, 7 bases. Germline CDR1 reads SGHNT; CDR2 reads YYREEE (reference sequence). V lost 0 bases to trimming and J lost 4 bases, with 19 bases between them. This CDR3 spans 17 amino acids. CDR3 in DNA: TGTGCCAGCAGCTTGGGAAGTGGGGGGGCAGTAGGAGAGACCCAGTACTTC. The encoded protein is CASSLGSGGAVGETQYF.

V is TRBV23-1 and J is TRBJ1-5, with a weak D call TRBD1 (5 bases). TRBV23-1 is sorted into the ORF group, with uncertain function. This CDR3 region has 15 residues. V was pared by 1 base and J by 5 bases, with 12 bases between. The DNA for the CDR3 is TGCGCCAGCAGTCAATTGGGGGGAGGTTATCAGCCCCAGCATTTT. Amino acid sequence: CASSQLGGGYQPQHF.

The CDR3 is CASSFDPGWGYTF. As DNA, the CDR3 is TGTGCCAGCAGTTTTGATCCAGGGTGGGGCTACACCTTC. The V gene is TRBV12-3 or TRBV12-4, the J gene TRBJ1-2, with D tentatively TRBD1 (5 bases). Trimming left V 3 bases short and J 8 bases short, with 13 bases between. This CDR3 region has 13 residues.

This clonotype has just a few counts. Here the CDR3 DNA reads TGTGCCAGCAGCCTCGGACAGGACTCCTACGAGCAGTACTTC. Amino acid sequence: CASSLGQDSYEQYF. The chain carries TRBV7-6 and TRBJ2-7; TRBD1 matches at 7 bases. CDR1 is SGHVS and CDR2 is FNYEAQ in the germline V gene. The CDR3 spans 14 residues. Germline trimming cut 5 bases from V and 0 bases from J; bases unmatched to any gene: 4.

The J gene is TRBJ2-7, the V gene TRBV2, with TRBD1 matching 7 bases. The V gene's germline CDR1 is SNHLY and CDR2 FYNNEI. Losses at the gene ends were 6 bases for V and 1 base for J; bases not matched to a gene: 9. The CDR3 runs to 15 residues. CDR3 sequence reads: CASSEPTGQSYEQYF. The CDR3 DNA follows: TGTGCCAGCAGCGAACCGACGGGACAGTCCTACGAGCAGTACTTC.

CDR3 sequence (DNA): TGTGCCAGCAGTCCGAGCACCCGAGAGGGAGGCACCCTCCACTTT. Protein sequence: CASSPSTREGGTLHF. The V call is TRBV6-5, the J call TRBJ1-6; D remains ambiguous. Between the trimmed V and J ends, which lost 5 bases and 14 bases, there was a span of 22 bases. This CDR3 has 15 residues. Germline values: CDR1 MNHEY, CDR2 SVGAGI.

The gene calls are TRBV3-1 and TRBJ2-4, with D maybe TRBD1 (5 bases). The CDR3 is 15 residues long. Trimming stripped 4 bases from V and 0 bases from J, with 10 bases between. Per germline, CDR1 LGHDT and CDR2 YNNKEL (reference sequence). The CDR3: CASSLGHIAKNIQYF. The DNA of the CDR3 is TGTGCCAGCAGCCTCGGACACATAGCCAAAAACATTCAGTACTTC.

The V and J genes are TRBV29-1 and TRBJ2-1; TRBD2 is a possible D gene (5 bases). With 7 bases removed from V and 3 bases from J, the gap between germline ends came to 13 bases. In germline, CDR1 is SQVTM, CDR2 ANQGSEA. This CDR3 has 13 amino acids. CDR3 sequence: CSGRAANYNEQFF. The CDR3 DNA is TGCAGCGGGCGGGCAGCAAACTACAATGAGCAGTTCTTC.

The CDR3: CASPRLAGGYQETQYF. In DNA form, the CDR3 reads TGCGCCAGCCCGAGACTAGCGGGGGGGTACCAAGAGACCCAGTACTTC. The chain is built from TRBV10-1 and TRBJ2-5, with TRBD2 matching 14 bases. The CDR3 runs 16 residues. Trimming removed 8 bases from V and 0 bases from J; junction bases left unmatched: 5. Looked up from germline, CDR1 is WNHNN and CDR2 is SYGVQD (reference sequence).

Here the CDR3 reads CASSLAKGLVYQETQYF. CDR3 coding DNA: TGTGCCAGCAGCTTAGCGAAGGGACTAGTGTACCAAGAGACCCAGTACTTC. The J gene is TRBJ2-5, the V gene TRBV7-8, with 8 nucleotides matching TRBD2. This CDR3 contains 17 residues. Germline CDR1 reads SGHVS; CDR2 reads FQNEAQ. V shed 0 bases and J 0 bases; nucleotides not matched to a gene: 6. Combining the CDR3 with reference TRBV7-8 and TRBJ2-5 gives the whole variable domain GAGVSQSPRYKVAKRGQDVALRCDPISGHVSLFWYQQALGQGPEFLTYFQNEAQLDKSGLPSDRFFAERPEGSVSTLKIQRTQQEDSAVYLCASSLAKGLVYQETQYFGPGTRLLVL.

This chain uses TRBV4-1 with TRBJ1-1; D perhaps matches TRBD1 (6 bases). The CDR3 extends over 16 amino acids. The V gene lost 3 bases and the J gene lost 5 bases, with 19 bases spanning the gap. The V gene's germline CDR1 is MGHRA and CDR2 YSYEKL. Written as DNA, the CDR3 is TGCGCCAGCAGCCAGCTCATACAGGGAGGATATACTGAAGCTTTCTTT. Translation: CASSQLIQGGYTEAFF.

The chain is built from TRBV7-9 and TRBJ1-3, with TRBD1 matching 7 bases. Germline CDR1 is SEHNR and CDR2 is FQNEAQ (reference sequence). V shed 5 bases, J shed 3 bases, and the junction held 10 bases outside the gene matches. This CDR3 comprises 16 residues. The CDR3 DNA reads as TGTGCCAGCAGCCACCCAGCCGACAGGGATGGAAACACCATATATTTT. Protein: CASSHPADRDGNTIYF.

The rearrangement uses TRBV19 and TRBJ2-1; D possibly corresponds to TRBD1 (5 bases). Germline CDR1 and CDR2: LNHDA and SQIVND (reference sequence). The CDR3 sequence is 14 residues long. V dropped 7 bases and J dropped 7 bases, with 17 bases sitting between them. The CDR3: CASNLQGRWNEQFF. The CDR3 DNA is TGTGCCAGTAATTTGCAGGGTAGGTGGAATGAGCAGTTCTTC. Supplemented by reference TRBV19 and TRBJ2-1, the full variable domain reads DGGITQSPKYLFRKEGQNVTLSCEQNLNHDAMYWYRQDPGQGLRLIYYSQIVNDFQKGDIAEGYSVSREKKESFPLTVTSAQKNPTAFYLCASNLQGRWNEQFFGPGTRLTVL.

The rearrangement links TRBV4-1 to TRBJ2-7; D is ambiguous. Germline V gene sequence: CDR1 MGHRA, CDR2 YSYEKL. V was cut by 3 bases and J by 5 bases, with 14 bases left in between. There are 14 residues in the CDR3. The CDR3 DNA reads as TGCGCCAGCAGCCATGAAGGCGGAGTGAACGAGCAGTACTTC. This gives the protein CASSHEGGVNEQYF.